The T cell receptor (beta chain) described here comes from a study of T cells in tumors and immune-related adverse events (dated by TCRdb to 2020 to 2023). The CDR3 holds 17 amino acids from the cysteine to the phenylalanine. The DNA shown is the 51-base CDR3, in frame from base 1. For this chain, trimming is 6 bases at the V end and 1 base at the J end, and the number of junction bases without a gene match is 6. Sequences MNHEY (CDR1) and SMNVEV (CDR2) are obtained from the germline V gene (reference sequence). In the paper's terms, the treatment or condition label means: nivolumab (PD-1 blockade) given before sampling. The DNeasy Blood and Tissue Kit was used to extract DNA from the formalin-fixed paraffin-embedded specimens. The immunoSEQ assay was used to amplify and sequence the TCR beta locus, producing bulk TCR Vbeta CDR3 data. In the authors' own workflow: Non-productive CDR3s, sequences shorter than 7 amino acids, and those not starting with C or ending with F/W were excluded. Analysis was limited to specimens with at least 1000 reads, and clonotypes were defined at the amino acid level. Clonality was computed as 1 minus Pielou's evenness. Library sizes were equalized by abundance-weighted random subsampling with replacement, repeated 100 times to report 95% confidence intervals. Repertoire overlap was quantified using the Morisita overlap index, and the top 40 clones per specimen were examined for overlap with the irAE. TCRdb limited this immuneACCESS table to in-frame rearrangements with V and J called. A share of clones is missing; checked studies link under half to unresolved V genes, and the rest is unexplained. V and J calls and clone size are copied from that table; D and trimming were computed from the DNA. Present in this sample are about 11,000 clones, about nine tenths of which were seen just once. About 1.5% of the sample comes from the top ten.

A note on this clone: Its target antigen remains unknown. Base qualities are not recorded, but no much larger clone differs from it by a single base.

Material: lymph node tissue, obtained from a patient treated with anti-PD-1 therapy. The rearranged segments are TRBV27 and TRBJ2-6, and 10 junction bases match TRBD1. This receptor was obtained from a female donor with metastatic renal cell carcinoma. CDR3 region: CASSAGTGVSGANVLTF. The DNA sequence is as follows: TGTGCCAGCAGCGCCGGGACAGGGGTTTCTGGGGCCAACGTCCTGACTTTC. Here the CDR3 is joined to the reference TRBV27 and TRBJ2-6 genes, and the full variable domain is: EAQVTQNPRYLITVTGKKLTVTCSQNMNHEYMSWYRQDPGLGLRQIYYSMNVEVTDKGDVPEGYKVSRKEKRNFPLILESPSPNQTSLYFCASSAGTGVSGANVLTFGAGSRLTVL.